In its sample, the clone carrying this TCR beta chain was seen once. Antigen: not known. The CDR3 is 14 residues long. The germline V gene encodes CDR1 MNHEY and CDR2 SMNVEV (reference sequence). V gave up 0 bases and J gave up 1 base, with 6 bases separating them. This record belongs to a study of cytomegalovirus exposure and HLA in healthy donors. As for the study in general: The 120 validation repertoires, a later analysis reported, used the same platform as the roughly 730 repertoires from the first cohort.

Data came from immunoSEQ multiplex PCR; TCRdb stores just in-frame clones and leaves some out. Of 250,000 to 400,000 clones in the sample, approximately 88% are singletons; the top ten hold approximately 0.96%. Points from the study as a whole: Usually a TCR sequence was rare, but some public TCRs were found in many donors. Three CMV-associated chains proved CMV antigen-specific in vitro.

This receptor was identified in a young man in good health and CMV-seronegative. The chain links TRBV27 to TRBJ1-1; D remains unclear. Source material: PBMCs. CDR3 amino acids: CASSLSPGNTEAFF. The CDR3, as DNA: TGTGCCAGCAGTTTATCCCCCGGGAACACTGAAGCTTTCTTT.